This TCR beta chain was documented in a study of identical twins. Broader study findings: These conclusions were based on statistical analysis (cross-sectional, not following the same donors).

In this sample, this clonotype turned up many times. Antigen unknown. Each CDR3 protein is one row after TCRdb ran MiXCR on the 5' RACE reads. The data hold a few hundred thousand distinct CDR3 sequences, with approximately 10% observed a single time. Sequenced input: naive T cells sorted from blood. This TCR was sampled from a woman between 45 and 65 years old in good health.

CDR3 residues: CASRGGTPNQPQHF. The CDR3 DNA sequence: TGTGCCAGCAGGGGGGGGACCCCAAATCAGCCCCAGCATTTT. The rearrangement links TRBV6-5 to TRBJ1-5; weak D call: TRBD1 (5 bases). The CDR3 runs 14 residues. CDR1 is MNHEY and CDR2 is SVGAGI in the germline V gene. Trimming left V 6 bases short and J 4 bases short, with 13 bases between.